The source of this TCR beta chain is a study of T cells in Graves' hyperthyroidism and ophthalmopathy. About the study: Once the initial diagnosis was made, peripheral blood was obtained before any treatment.

Germline values: CDR1 MNHEY, CDR2 SMNVEV (reference sequence). After removal of 5 bases from V and 6 bases from J, the junction contained 6 bases not matched to a gene. This CDR3 is built from 13 residues. Ten or more counts support this clonotype. Its antigen remains unknown. Study observations and caveats: Most clonotypes expanded in thyroid above 0.001 were likewise present in blood.

RNA transcripts were the template for amplifying TCR beta CDR3 regions. A first-round RT-PCR of the TCR CDR3 used the HTBI primer set. TCRdb ran MiXCR on the multiplex PCR reads and lists one entry per CDR3 protein. The data show roughly 500,000 distinct CDR3 sequences, with more than 11% seen just once and 4.5% to 6% held by the top ten. Before ophthalmopathy appeared, progressors gave blood at initial hyperthyroidism diagnosis. This clonotype originated in a woman between 25 and 40 years old with Graves' hyperthyroidism that later progressed to Graves' ophthalmopathy. The rearrangement links TRBV27 to TRBJ1-2; 7 nucleotides line up with TRBD1. Sequencing was done on a sample of blood. For the CDR3, the DNA is TGTGCCAGCAGTAAGAGGGGGCTGCATGGCTACACCTTC. It specifies CASSKRGLHGYTF.